Below are 19 T cell receptor beta chains sequenced from a single sample in a study of response to subunit inactivated influenza vaccine. In TCRdb, the RT-PCR reads were re-called with MiXCR into one record per CDR3 protein. The top ten hold 11% of the sample, which has hundreds of thousands of distinct CDR3 sequences, about 11% seen once. These same data were also listed under a study on T cells expressing NK-cell markers. That paper adds: UMIs accompanied the 5'RACE template switching by which TCR beta cDNA was made.

Source: PBMCs from blood, taken on the day of vaccination. The receptors derive from a man in his forties or fifties who received an inactivated influenza vaccine.

The chain couples TRBV28 to TRBJ2-3, with 15 bases matching TRBD2. CDR3 length: 18 residues. The germline gives CDR1 MDHEN, CDR2 SYDVKM. V gave up 6 bases and J gave up 0 bases; unmatched junction bases: 7. CDR3 sequence reads: CASRVPGLAGGSTDTQYF. CDR3 sequence (DNA): TGTGCCAGCAGGGTCCCGGGACTAGCGGGGGGCAGCACAGATACGCAGTATTTT. Full variable domain (outside the CDR3, taken from reference TRBV28 and TRBJ2-3): DVKVTQSSRYLVKRTGEKVFLECVQDMDHENMFWYRQDPGLGLRLIYFSYDVKMKEKGDIPEGYSVSREKKERFSLILESASTNQTSMYLCASRVPGLAGGSTDTQYFGPGTRLTVL.

V is TRBV2 and J is TRBJ2-5; D may be TRBD1 (5 bases). The CDR3 spans 13 residues. Trimming shortened V by 7 bases and J by 5 bases, and 14 bases separated the two germline ends. CDR1 is SNHLY and CDR2 is FYNNEI in the germline V gene. The DNA of the CDR3 is TGTGCCAGCAATAGCAGGGCGGTGGAGACCCAGTACTTC. It yields the protein CASNSRAVETQYF.

This clonotype has ten or more counts. The V gene is TRBV7-6, the J gene TRBJ2-4, with 8 bases identical to TRBD2. The CDR3 sequence is 16 residues long. V trimming: 2 bases; J trimming: 2 bases; junction bases outside the gene matches: 5. The germline gives CDR1 SGHVS, CDR2 FNYEAQ. The CDR3, as DNA: TGTGCCAGCAGCTTATTAGGCGGGGGGCCCAAAAACATTCAGTACTTC. As protein: CASSLLGGGPKNIQYF.

The table lists this clonotype with a few counts. The genes are TRBV20-1 and TRBJ2-3; D is perhaps TRBD2 (5 bases). Trimming left V 4 bases short and J 2 bases short, with 10 bases between. CDR3 size: 13 residues. CDR1 DFQATT and CDR2 SNEGSKA come from the germline V gene (reference sequence). CDR3 in amino acids: CSATGLFTDTQYF. The DNA for the CDR3 is TGCAGTGCTACCGGACTTTTCACAGATACGCAGTATTTT.

The chain employs TRBV20-1 and TRBJ2-7; TRBD2 might be the D (5 bases). Looked up from germline, CDR1 is DFQATT and CDR2 is SNEGSKA (reference sequence). V lost 6 bases to trimming and J lost 1 base, with 19 bases between them. The CDR3 covers 15 residues. The CDR3 loop reads CSATKGSRGSYEQYF. The CDR3 DNA is TGCAGTGCCACAAAGGGATCAAGAGGGTCCTACGAGCAGTACTTC.

The chain links TRBV15 to TRBJ2-7; 9 nucleotides align to TRBD2. Looked up from germline, CDR1 is LNHNV and CDR2 is YYDKDF (reference sequence). The CDR3 runs 15 residues. V lost 5 bases, J lost 4 bases, and 9 bases stayed unmatched. The CDR3 DNA is TGTGCCACCAGCCCCCGGGTAGCGGGAGTGTACGAGCAGTACTTC. It codes for CATSPRVAGVYEQYF.

This chain uses TRBV7-8 with TRBJ2-1; weak D call: TRBD1 (5 bases). Germline CDR1 and CDR2: SGHVS and FQNEAQ. Trimming took 5 bases from V and 9 from J, leaving 8 bases between them. This CDR3 comprises 11 residues. The CDR3 DNA follows: TGTGCCAGCAGCCCACAGGTTGAGCAGTTCTTC. Translated, it gives CASSPQVEQFF.

This clonotype was detected many times. V usage is TRBV7-9 and J usage is TRBJ2-2; D is perhaps TRBD1 (5 bases). CDR3 length equals 17 residues. Germline lookup yields CDR1 SEHNR and CDR2 FQNEAQ (reference sequence). Trimming shortened V by 4 bases and J by 1 base, and 16 bases separated the two germline ends. The DNA of the CDR3 is TGTGCCAGCAGCTCCACCACCCCCAGGGTGAACACCGGGGAGCTGTTTTTT. This gives the protein CASSSTTPRVNTGELFF.

CDR3 DNA: TGTGCCAGCAGTCCGTGGAGCGGGAGACCCCAAGGCCATGAGCAGTTCTTC. Its translation: CASSPWSGRPQGHEQFF. The chain uses TRBV28 and TRBJ2-1; 8 bases are a match to TRBD2. This CDR3 spans 17 amino acids. Germline V gene lookup returns CDR1 MDHEN and CDR2 SYDVKM. The J segment lost 8 bases and the V segment lost 5 bases, leaving 17 bases of the junction unmatched.

This clonotype was picked up a small number of times. The chain employs TRBV7-3 and TRBJ2-2; TRBD1 agrees at 7 bases. The V gene end was trimmed by 1 base and the J gene end by 0 bases; junction bases not matched to a gene: 5. CDR1 is SGHTA, CDR2 FQGTGA, per germline. The CDR3 contains 17 residues. The CDR3 loop is CASSLNPGTANTGELFF. As DNA, the CDR3 is TGTGCCAGCAGCTTAAACCCCGGGACAGCGAACACCGGGGAGCTGTTTTTT. Full variable domain (remainder filled in from reference TRBV7-3 and TRBJ2-2): GAGVSQTPSNKVTEKGKYVELRCDPISGHTALYWYRQSLGQGPEFLIYFQGTGAADDSGLPNDRFFAVRPEGSVSTLKIQRTERGDSAVYLCASSLNPGTANTGELFFGEGSRLTVL.

This clonotype has a handful of counts. The V gene is TRBV12-3 or TRBV12-4, the J gene TRBJ1-5; D remains unclear. Trimming pared 2 bases from V and 6 bases from J, leaving 5 bases between. CDR3 length: 12 residues. The CDR3 DNA is TGTGCCAGCAGTTTAATAGGTCAGCCCCAGCATTTT. Translated, it gives CASSLIGQPQHF.

This sequence joins TRBV24-1 and TRBJ1-5, with 8 positions matching TRBD1. V was pared by 5 bases and J by 3 bases, with 2 bases of the junction left unmatched. The germline CDR1 and CDR2 sequences are KGHDR and SFDVKD. This CDR3 is 14 amino acids long. The CDR3 protein is CATSGQGSNQPQHF. The CDR3 DNA reads TGTGCCACCAGTGGACAGGGGTCCAATCAGCCCCAGCATTTT.

This clonotype was seen at least ten times. The chain joins TRBV6-1 to TRBJ1-1, with no clear D. The CDR3 has 13 residues. Per the germline V gene, CDR1 is MNHNS and CDR2 is SASEGT. Trimming pared 7 bases from V and 1 base from J, leaving 10 bases between. CDR3 sequence (DNA): TGTGCCAGCACCACCCCCAGGAACACTGAAGCTTTCTTT. It yields the protein CASTTPRNTEAFF.

This clonotype was recorded many times. The rearrangement joins TRBV9 to TRBJ2-1; D unclear. CDR1 and CDR2 (germline): SGDLS, YYNGEE. CDR3 length equals 13 residues. The ends were cut back, 0 bases at V and 4 bases at J, with 5 bases in the middle. This CDR3 is CASSVDQYNEQFF. The CDR3 DNA sequence: TGTGCCAGCAGCGTAGACCAGTACAATGAGCAGTTCTTC.

This rearrangement joins TRBV5-4 to TRBJ1-1; possibly TRBD1 for D (5 bases). V lost 2 bases and J lost 6, with 11 bases in between. This CDR3 has 13 residues. The germline V gene has CDR1 SGHNT and CDR2 YYREEE (reference sequence). The CDR3 here is CASSFWGFPEAFF. In nucleotides, the CDR3 is TGTGCCAGCAGCTTCTGGGGGTTCCCTGAAGCTTTCTTT.

This clonotype was found a few times. The J gene is TRBJ2-1, the V gene TRBV14; no clear D. Trimming shortened V by 4 bases and J by 8 bases, and 6 bases separated the two germline ends. Germline assignment: CDR1 SGHDN and CDR2 FVKESK. This CDR3 region has 11 residues. The CDR3 here is CASSRRYEQFF. For the CDR3, the DNA is TGTGCCAGCAGCCGTAGATATGAGCAGTTCTTC.

This clonotype was observed a few times. The rearrangement links TRBV4-3 to TRBJ2-2, with D uncertain. Germline V CDR1 and CDR2: LGHNA, YSLEER. The CDR3 has 14 amino acids. V was clipped by 2 bases and J by 4 bases, with 8 bases between them. The CDR3 DNA sequence: TGCGCCAGCAGCCAATTACTCAGCACCGGGGAGCTGTTTTTT. Protein: CASSQLLSTGELFF.

Turning to this clonotype: A much larger clone lies a single base off, so this may be a read error. The V call is TRBV7-9, the J call TRBJ2-1; D gene unclear. The CDR3 covers 11 residues. Germline CDR1 SEHNR, CDR2 FQNEAQ (reference sequence). The V gene lost 2 bases and the J gene lost 6 bases, with 2 bases spanning the gap. DNA for the CDR3: TGTGCCAGCAGCTTAATCAATGAGCAGTTCTTC. Protein sequence: CASSLINEQFF. The whole variable domain, filled in from reference TRBV7-9 and TRBJ2-1, reads DTGVSQNPRHKITKRGQNVTFRCDPISEHNRLYWYRQTLGQGPEFLTYFQNEAQLEKSRLLSDRFSAERPKGSFSTLEIQRTEQGDSAMYLCASSLINEQFFGPGTRLTVL.

The chain couples TRBV28 to TRBJ2-2, with D hard to call. With 7 bases removed from V and 2 bases from J, the gap between germline ends came to 11 bases. The CDR3 extends over 14 amino acids. CDR1 and CDR2 from the germline V gene are MDHEN and SYDVKM. CDR3: CASKNPFNTGELFF. In DNA, the CDR3 is TGTGCCAGCAAGAACCCCTTCAACACCGGGGAGCTGTTTTTT.